The 5 T cell receptor beta chains below come from one sample, sequenced in a study of OX40 agonist ivuxolimab in advanced cancers. TCRdb's copy holds only in-frame clones and misses some; the assay was immunoSEQ multiplex PCR. This table has under 150,000 clones, approximately 90% appearing once. Source: CD4+ or CD8+ T cells sorted from blood, taken in a trial of the OX40 agonist ivuxolimab. The receptors were sampled from an adult with an advanced solid tumor such as melanoma, head and neck, liver or kidney cancer.

This clone was recorded only once. The chain combines TRBV29-1 with TRBJ1-3; D gene ambiguous. V was pared by 5 bases and J by 3 bases, with 8 bases between. Germline V gives CDR1 SQVTM, CDR2 ANQGSEA. CDR3 length: 12 residues. As DNA, the CDR3 is TGCAGCGTTCTCCGGGGTGGAAACACCATATATTTT. Translating it yields CSVLRGGNTIYF.

V is TRBV27 and J is TRBJ2-7; 8 nucleotides align to TRBD2. CDR3 length: 14 amino acids. Trimming took 5 bases from V and 5 from J; bases not matched to a gene: 8. Germline values: CDR1 MNHEY, CDR2 SMNVEV (reference sequence). CDR3: CASSRSGSRNEQYF. The CDR3 DNA reads as TGTGCCAGCAGTCGAAGCGGGAGTCGGAACGAGCAGTACTTC.

This chain connects TRBV2 to TRBJ2-1, with D possibly being TRBD1 (6 bases). Germline CDR1 SNHLY, CDR2 FYNNEI. V lost 7 bases and J 7 bases, leaving 14 bases between the germline ends. This CDR3 contains 13 residues. CDR3 sequence reads: CASKATGSNEQFF. DNA of the CDR3: TGTGCCAGCAAGGCAACAGGGAGTAATGAGCAGTTCTTC.

The rearrangement uses TRBV6-5 and TRBJ2-3; a weak D match, TRBD2 (6 bases). The CDR3 extends over 14 amino acids. V was cut by 6 bases and J by 3 bases, with 13 bases left in between. Germline CDR1 reads MNHEY; CDR2 reads SVGAGI. In DNA form, the CDR3 reads TGTGCCAGCAGAGCCTCGGGGGTTACAGATACGCAGTATTTT. It codes for CASRASGVTDTQYF.

The chain recombines TRBV5-1 with TRBJ2-3, with 8 bases that match TRBD1. Germline CDR1 and CDR2: SGHRS and YFSETQ. The V segment lost 4 bases and the J segment 0 bases; nucleotides outside the gene matches: 4. The CDR3 totals 15 residues. In DNA, the CDR3 is TGCGCCAGCAGCCAGGGGGCCGTGAGCACAGATACGCAGTATTTT. This sequence encodes CASSQGAVSTDTQYF.